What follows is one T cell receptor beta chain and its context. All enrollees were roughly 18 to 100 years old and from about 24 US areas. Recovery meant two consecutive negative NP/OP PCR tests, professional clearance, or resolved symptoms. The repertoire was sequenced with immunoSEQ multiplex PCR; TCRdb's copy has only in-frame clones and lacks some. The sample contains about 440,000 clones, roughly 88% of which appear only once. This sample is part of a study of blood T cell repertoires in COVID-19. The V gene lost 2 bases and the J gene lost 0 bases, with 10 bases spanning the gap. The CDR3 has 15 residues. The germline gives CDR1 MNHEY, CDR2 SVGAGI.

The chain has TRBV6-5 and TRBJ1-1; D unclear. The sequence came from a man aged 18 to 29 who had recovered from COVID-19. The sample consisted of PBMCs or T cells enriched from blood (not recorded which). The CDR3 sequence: CASSYLQDMNTEAFF. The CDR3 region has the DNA TGTGCCAGCAGTTACCTTCAGGATATGAACACTGAAGCTTTCTTT.